A single sample is the source of the 21 T cell receptor beta chains below, sequenced in a study of OX40 agonist ivuxolimab in advanced cancers. The repertoire was sequenced with immunoSEQ multiplex PCR; TCRdb's copy has only in-frame clones and lacks some. The sample carries about 7,800 clones, roughly 66% recorded once. Here the sequenced sample was CD4+ or CD8+ T cells sorted from blood, taken in a trial of the OX40 agonist ivuxolimab. These receptors came from an adult with an advanced solid tumor such as melanoma, head and neck, liver or kidney cancer.

The V and J genes are TRBV13 and TRBJ2-2; D might be TRBD1 or TRBD2, each matching 5 bases. This CDR3 region has 14 residues. Trimming shortened V by 9 bases and J by 5 bases, and 16 bases separated the two germline ends. Germline V gene data show CDR1 as PRHDT and CDR2 as FYEKMQ (reference sequence). The CDR3 bases are TGTGCCAGTTCTTCTCGAGGGGCGACCGGGGAGCTGTTTTTT. Translating gives CASSSRGATGELFF.

The chain carries TRBV2 and TRBJ1-6; D may be TRBD1 (6 bases). Germline loops: CDR1 SNHLY, CDR2 FYNNEI. This CDR3 contains 14 residues. V lost 5 bases, J lost 7 bases, and 12 bases lay in between. In nucleotides, the CDR3 is TGTGCCAGCAGTTTTGGCAGGGGAAATTCACCCCTCCACTTT. Its translation: CASSFGRGNSPLHF.

The V gene is TRBV6-5, the J gene TRBJ2-7; a weak D match, TRBD1 (6 bases). The CDR3 runs 15 residues. Deletions cut 6 bases from V and 1 base from J, with 16 bases between. Germline CDR1 reads MNHEY; CDR2 reads SVGAGI. The CDR3 sequence is CASSTDRTLSYEQYF. The DNA of the CDR3 is TGTGCCAGCAGCACCGACAGGACCCTATCCTACGAGCAGTACTTC.

V and J are TRBV9 and TRBJ2-1, with 7 positions matching TRBD2. V was pared by 4 bases and J by 9 bases, with 16 bases of the junction left unmatched. In germline, CDR1 is SGDLS, CDR2 YYNGEE. CDR3 length: 16 amino acids. The CDR3 loop reads CASSLIGAGVSGEQFF. CDR3 nucleotide sequence: TGTGCCAGCAGCCTGATAGGGGCGGGAGTATCTGGTGAGCAGTTCTTC.

The rearrangement joins TRBV6-5 to TRBJ1-1, with D maybe TRBD1 (5 bases). The CDR3 is made up of 11 amino acids. The V and J ends lost 11 bases and 10 bases respectively, with 17 bases between them. The germline V gene has CDR1 MNHEY and CDR2 SVGAGI. CDR3 region: CASKSAGGAFF. CDR3 coding DNA: TGTGCCTCAAAGAGCGCCGGGGGAGCTTTCTTT.

This clone has just one count. The V gene is TRBV27, the J gene TRBJ2-7; tentatively, D is TRBD1 or TRBD2 (5 bases each). CDR1 and CDR2 from the germline V gene are MNHEY and SMNVEV (reference sequence). V was trimmed by 2 bases and J by 7 bases, leaving 6 bases between them. CDR3 length: 11 amino acids. The DNA of the CDR3 is TGTGCCAGCAGTTTAGGGGGAGAGCAGTACTTC. Its protein is CASSLGGEQYF.

The chain is built from TRBV4-2 and TRBJ2-7, with a possible D match to TRBD2 (6 bases). Germline assignment: CDR1 LGHNA and CDR2 YNFKEQ. V lost 5 bases and J lost 1, with 15 bases in between. The CDR3 covers 15 residues. CDR3 nucleotide sequence: TGTGCCAGCAGCGAGGGACTTTCAAGATCCTACGAGCAGTACTTC. Its translation: CASSEGLSRSYEQYF.

Within the sample, this clone is medium-sized. This chain joins TRBV7-6 and TRBJ2-5; 7 positions match TRBD1. The CDR3 length is 17 residues. J gave up 5 bases and V 5 bases, and 17 bases lay outside the gene matches. The germline V gene has CDR1 SGHVS and CDR2 FNYEAQ. This CDR3 reads CASSAATGPGGRETQYF. CDR3 nucleotide sequence: TGTGCCAGCAGCGCAGCGACAGGGCCTGGCGGTAGGGAGACCCAGTACTTC.

The chain has TRBV11-2 and TRBJ2-5; D call uncertain. Germline lookup yields CDR1 SGHAT and CDR2 FQNNGV. The CDR3 is made up of 16 amino acids. Trimming removed 4 bases at V and 5 bases at J, with 20 bases between. CDR3 nucleotide sequence: TGTGCCAGCAGCTCACACCCGGACCGCCCTGTGGAGACCCAGTACTTC. Amino acids: CASSSHPDRPVETQYF. Supplemented by reference TRBV11-2 and TRBJ2-5, the full variable domain reads EAGVAQSPRYKIIEKRQSVAFWCNPISGHATLYWYQQILGQGPKLLIQFQNNGVVDDSQLPKDRFSAERLKGVDSTLKIQPAKLEDSAVYLCASSSHPDRPVETQYFGPGTRLLVL.

The rearrangement uses TRBV27 and TRBJ1-2; perhaps TRBD1 as D (6 bases). This CDR3 is 15 amino acids long. CDR1 is MNHEY, CDR2 SMNVEV, per germline (reference sequence). With 0 bases removed from V and 6 bases from J, the gap between germline ends came to 14 bases. The CDR3 loop is CASSLSTGHLNGYTF. CDR3 nucleotide sequence: TGTGCCAGCAGTTTATCAACAGGGCACCTAAATGGCTACACCTTC.

The V call is TRBV11-2, the J call TRBJ2-7; a weak D match, TRBD2 (5 bases). The V gene lost 2 bases and the J gene lost 3 bases, with 11 bases spanning the gap. This CDR3 has 14 amino acids. Germline CDR1 SGHAT, CDR2 FQNNGV. CDR3 residues: CASSLLAKDYEQYF. The CDR3 DNA follows: TGTGCCAGCAGCTTATTAGCGAAGGACTACGAGCAGTACTTC.

The chain is built from TRBV7-2 and TRBJ2-1; no firm D call. The CDR3 is made up of 13 amino acids. Trimming shortened V by 6 bases and J by 2 bases, and 8 bases separated the two germline ends. The germline gives CDR1 SGHTA, CDR2 FQGNSA. The CDR3 here is CASSPEAYNEQFF. The CDR3 region has the DNA TGTGCCAGCAGTCCCGAGGCCTACAATGAGCAGTTCTTC.

The chain combines TRBV7-6 with TRBJ1-5; D is perhaps TRBD1 (6 bases). The V and J ends lost 5 bases and 9 bases respectively, with 11 bases between them. The germline gives CDR1 SGHVS, CDR2 FNYEAQ. The CDR3 sequence is 12 residues long. DNA for the CDR3: TGTGCCAGCAGCCCCCAACAGGGGCCCCAGCATTTT. This translates into CASSPQQGPQHF. Complete variable domain (other parts from reference TRBV7-6 and TRBJ1-5): GAGVSQSPRYKVTKRGQDVALRCDPISGHVSLYWYRQALGQGPEFLTYFNYEAQQDKSGLPNDRFSAERPEGSISTLTIQRTEQRDSAMYRCASSPQQGPQHFGDGTRLSIL.

V and J are TRBV5-1 and TRBJ2-7, with D possibly TRBD2 on 5 matching bases. Germline-derived CDR1 and CDR2 are SGHRS and YFSETQ. The V gene lost 4 bases and the J gene lost 5 bases, with 22 bases spanning the gap. The CDR3 spans 16 residues. CDR3 in DNA: TGCGCCAGCAGCCTGGCACCGGGCGGGCTGCGCAACGAGCAGTACTTC. This encodes CASSLAPGGLRNEQYF.

The genes are TRBV9 and TRBJ1-4; D is undetermined. Per germline, CDR1 SGDLS and CDR2 YYNGEE. Trimming removed 3 bases at V and 7 bases at J, with 10 bases between. The CDR3 spans 13 residues. This CDR3 is CASSGTRGEKLFF. In DNA, the CDR3 is TGTGCCAGCAGCGGTACGCGGGGTGAAAAACTGTTTTTT.

This clone has just one count. This chain uses TRBV11-1 with TRBJ1-1; D ambiguous. V was clipped by 5 bases and J by 1 base, with 11 bases between them. Germline CDR1 is SGHAT and CDR2 is FQDESV (reference sequence). The CDR3 covers 14 residues. The CDR3 spells CASSRGGPNTEAFF. CDR3 nucleotide sequence: TGTGCCAGCAGCCGAGGCGGCCCGAACACTGAAGCTTTCTTT.

V usage is TRBV29-1 and J usage is TRBJ2-7, with D unclear. Germline assignment: CDR1 SQVTM and CDR2 ANQGSEA. CDR3 size: 13 residues. Trimming took off 7 bases at V and 3 bases at J, with 16 bases between the two ends. CDR3 residues: CSGLVGSNYEQYF. In DNA form, the CDR3 reads TGCAGCGGGCTAGTGGGGTCCAACTACGAGCAGTACTTC.

The genes are TRBV7-2 and TRBJ1-2, with 9 nucleotides matching TRBD1. Germline trimming cut 5 bases from V and 6 bases from J; bases unmatched to any gene: 7. The CDR3 has 14 amino acids. Germline-derived CDR1 and CDR2 are SGHTA and FQGNSA. CDR3 bases: TGTGCCAGCAGCCCCCGGACAGGGGACGATGGCTACACCTTC. It specifies CASSPRTGDDGYTF.

The rearrangement uses TRBV28 and TRBJ2-5; D is possibly TRBD1 (6 bases). The V and J ends lost 11 bases and 3 bases respectively, with 19 bases between them. The CDR3 extends over 14 amino acids. Germline V lookup: CDR1 MDHEN, CDR2 SYDVKM. The CDR3 sequence: CAASTLGAEETQYF. CDR3 nucleotides: TGTGCCGCTTCGACGCTGGGGGCGGAAGAGACCCAGTACTTC.

This clone was counted only a few times. The V gene is TRBV4-3, the J gene TRBJ1-6; TRBD1 aligns across 10 bases. Germline V gives CDR1 LGHNA, CDR2 YSLEER. The length of the CDR3 is 18 residues. The V segment lost 0 bases and the J segment 1 base; nucleotides outside the gene matches: 3. CDR3 DNA: TGCGCCAGCAGCCAAGATAGACAGGGGGCTTCCTATAATTCACCCCTCCACTTT. It codes for CASSQDRQGASYNSPLHF.

This rearrangement joins TRBV21-1 to TRBJ2-7; TRBD2, the D gene given by the table, was not confirmed from the DNA. TRBV21-1 is a recognized pseudogene. The CDR3 consists of 13 residues. This chain's CDR3 is CANPRGRGYEQYF. For the CDR3, the DNA is TGTGCCAATCCCCGGGGGAGAGGTTACGAGCAGTACTTC.